These 11 T cell receptor beta chains were sequenced from one sample in a study of blood T cells in healthy people across ages. Next came a second PCR, run for about 7 to 12 cycles, which used a sample-barcoded 5' primer along with a J-beta primer mix. From the 5' RACE reads, TCRdb called clonotypes with MiXCR, one entry per CDR3 protein. The sample shows hundreds of thousands of distinct CDR3 sequences, more than 40% of them seen only once. Input material: blood. The origin of the receptors is a woman aged 60-75 years in good health.

This clonotype was seen a few times. The chain links TRBV11-2 to TRBJ2-4, with 8 positions matching TRBD2. The CDR3 has 14 residues. V shed 8 bases, J shed 7 bases, and the junction held 10 bases outside the gene matches. In germline, CDR1 is SGHAT, CDR2 FQNNGV. The CDR3: CASGLVAGRNIQYF. CDR3 sequence (DNA): TGTGCCAGCGGGTTAGTAGCGGGGCGGAACATTCAGTACTTC.

In its sample, this clonotype was seen many times. The rearrangement joins TRBV7-9 to TRBJ2-6; D is uncertain. Germline values: CDR1 SEHNR, CDR2 FQNEAQ (reference sequence). Trimming removed 1 base from V and 3 bases from J, with 7 bases in between. This CDR3 spans 15 amino acids. The CDR3 DNA reads as TGTGCCAGCAGCTTAGGGGTTGGTGGGGCCAACGTCCTGACTTTC. Its protein product is CASSLGVGGANVLTF.

V usage is TRBV11-2 and J usage is TRBJ2-2; D gene unclear. V lost 3 bases to trimming and J lost 1 base, with 9 bases between them. This CDR3 spans 15 amino acids. Germline V gene sequence: CDR1 SGHAT, CDR2 FQNNGV. CDR3 residues: CASSFHEQNTGELFF. The CDR3 DNA is TGTGCCAGCAGCTTCCACGAACAGAACACCGGGGAGCTGTTTTTT.

CDR3: CASSRNRDSPYEQYF. The CDR3 DNA reads as TGCGCCAGCAGTCGAAACCGGGACAGCCCCTACGAGCAGTACTTC. This chain joins TRBV4-3 and TRBJ2-7; TRBD1 matches at 7 bases. The CDR3 totals 15 residues. Trimming removed 6 bases from V and 2 bases from J; junction bases left unmatched: 10. In germline, CDR1 is LGHNA, CDR2 YSLEER.

J is TRBJ1-1 and V is TRBV30; D uncertain. The CDR3 is 13 amino acids. Trimming took off 4 bases at V and 1 base at J, with 10 bases between the two ends. Germline CDR1 reads GTSNPN; CDR2 reads SVGIG (reference sequence). DNA for the CDR3: TGTGCCTGGACCTTTGGCAGGAACACTGAAGCTTTCTTT. Translation gives CAWTFGRNTEAFF.

The V gene is TRBV16, the J gene TRBJ2-5; D is ambiguous. The CDR3 covers 13 residues. V shed 0 bases and J shed 1 base, with 3 bases lying between them. CDR1 is KGHSY and CDR2 is FQNENV in the germline V gene. CDR3 coding DNA: TGTGCCAGCAGCCAATCAAGCCAAGAGACCCAGTACTTC. Its protein product is CASSQSSQETQYF.

This chain connects TRBV6-5 to TRBJ1-2; D remains ambiguous. Germline CDR1 MNHEY, CDR2 SVGAGI. This CDR3 has 16 residues. V lost 0 bases and J lost 5, with 16 bases in between. The CDR3 protein is CASSYSTPGTSYGYTF. Written as DNA, the CDR3 is TGTGCCAGCAGTTACTCGACCCCGGGCACTAGTTATGGCTACACCTTC.

V usage is TRBV30 and J usage is TRBJ2-7; 8 bases are a match to TRBD2. The CDR3 runs to 15 residues. The V gene end was trimmed by 2 bases and the J gene end by 0 bases; junction bases not matched to a gene: 6. The germline V gene encodes CDR1 GTSNPN and CDR2 SVGIG (reference sequence). CDR3 amino acids: CAWSRGSGSSYEQYF. The CDR3 DNA sequence: TGTGCCTGGAGTCGGGGAAGCGGGAGCTCCTACGAGCAGTACTTC.

The rearrangement joins TRBV30 to TRBJ1-5; D perhaps matches TRBD1 (5 bases). CDR1 and CDR2 (germline): GTSNPN, SVGIG (reference sequence). The CDR3 has 15 amino acids. The germline V and J ends were trimmed by 0 bases and 7 bases, with 16 bases remaining between them. The CDR3 loop reads CAWSVGWRGWQPQHF. CDR3 bases: TGTGCCTGGAGTGTAGGCTGGAGGGGTTGGCAGCCCCAGCATTTT.

The V call is TRBV7-6, the J call TRBJ2-3; the D gene is possibly TRBD2 (5 bases). This CDR3 contains 17 residues. Germline assignment: CDR1 SGHVS and CDR2 FNYEAQ. V was pared by 2 bases and J by 0 bases, with 15 bases between. The CDR3 DNA is TGTGCCAGCAGCTTAAGGAGGCCAGAGTCTAGCACAGATACGCAGTATTTT. Its translation is CASSLRRPESSTDTQYF. Using reference TRBV7-6 and TRBJ2-3 for the parts outside the CDR3, the full variable domain is GAGVSQSPRYKVTKRGQDVALRCDPISGHVSLYWYRQALGQGPEFLTYFNYEAQQDKSGLPNDRFSAERPEGSISTLTIQRTEQRDSAMYRCASSLRRPESSTDTQYFGPGTRLTVL.

This clonotype occurred once. V and J are TRBV30 and TRBJ1-6; TRBD1 matches 7 bases. The CDR3 sequence is 14 residues long. V lost 2 bases, J lost 8 bases, and 6 bases stayed unmatched. Germline V gene data show CDR1 as GTSNPN and CDR2 as SVGIG (reference sequence). In DNA, the CDR3 is TGTGCCTGGAGTACCCGGACAGGTTATTCACCCCTCCACTTT. Translation gives CAWSTRTGYSPLHF.